This T cell receptor (beta chain) stems from a study of a mutant IDH1 vaccine in newly diagnosed glioma. On the study more broadly: The study started vaccination 4-6 weeks after radiotherapy alone, or with temozolomide cycles.

Time point noted: week 23, last vaccination. With topical imiquimod, each dose of the vaccine consisted of 300 ug of mutant IDH1 20-mer peptide. The CDR3 is 13 residues long. The germline V gene has CDR1 MNHNY and CDR2 SVGAGI (reference sequence). Data came from immunoSEQ multiplex PCR; TCRdb stores just in-frame clones and leaves some out. The sample lists some 70,000 clones, around 82% occurring once. To note about this clone: Its antigen is undetermined.

The chain combines TRBV6-6 with TRBJ1-2, with 7 bases lining up with TRBD1. The sequence derives from a young man with glioma. Sequencing used PBMCs, obtained from a glioma patient whose treatment included an IDH1 peptide vaccine. As DNA, the CDR3 is TGTAGCAGTGAGGGGGCGAAAAACTATGGCTACACCTTC. It specifies CSSEGAKNYGYTF.